The rows below give T cell receptor beta chains drawn from one sample of a study of blood T cell repertoires in COVID-19. TCRdb's copy holds only in-frame clones and misses some; the assay was immunoSEQ multiplex PCR. The sample holds under 200,000 clones, 60% to 85% seen once. The specimen was peripheral blood. The source of these receptors is a man aged 55 to 70 with acute or convalescent COVID-19. Both conserved end residues are part of each CDR3. D genes are given only for firm matches. Expanded clones are given a class, and other clones once, few, many or no size at all.

v_gene: TRBV19
d_gene: NA
abundance: NA
j_gene: TRBJ1-1
CDR3aa: CASSIVTRNTEAFF
CDR3nt: TGTGCCAGTAGTATAGTTACCAGAAACACTGAAGCTTTCTTT

v_gene: TRBV9
d_gene: NA
abundance: NA
j_gene: TRBJ2-2
CDR3aa: CASSVGDTDTGELFF
CDR3nt: TGTGCCAGCAGCGTCGGGGACACAGACACCGGGGAGCTGTTTTTT

v_gene: TRBV5-1
d_gene: NA
abundance: NA
j_gene: TRBJ1-2
CDR3aa: CASSREGGLGGLGYGYTF
CDR3nt: TGCGCCAGCAGCCGCGAGGGAGGCCTCGGGGGGCTGGGCTATGGCTACACCTTC

v_gene: TRBV5-6
d_gene: NA
abundance: NA
j_gene: TRBJ1-2
CDR3aa: CASIPLRGGFGYGYTF
CDR3nt: TGTGCCAGCATCCCGTTACGAGGGGGATTCGGCTATGGCTACACCTTC

v_gene: TRBV3-1/TRBV3-2
d_gene: TRBD2
abundance: NA
j_gene: TRBJ2-5
CDR3aa: CASSLGLERETQYF
CDR3nt: TGTGCCAGCAGCCTCGGACTAGAGCGGGAGACCCAGTACTTC

v_gene: TRBV19
d_gene: NA
abundance: NA
j_gene: TRBJ1-1
CDR3aa: CASSRTEFEAFF
CDR3nt: TGTGCCAGTAGCAGGACAGAATTTGAAGCTTTCTTT

v_gene: TRBV19
d_gene: TRBD1
abundance: NA
j_gene: TRBJ1-1
CDR3aa: CASRGQGNTEAFF
CDR3nt: TGTGCCAGTAGGGGACAGGGAAACACTGAAGCTTTCTTT

v_gene: TRBV5-4
d_gene: NA
abundance: once
j_gene: TRBJ2-1
CDR3aa: CASSLVEEPFNEQFF
CDR3nt: TGTGCCAGCAGCTTGGTGGAGGAGCCGTTCAATGAGCAGTTCTTC

v_gene: TRBV5-4
d_gene: TRBD1
abundance: NA
j_gene: TRBJ1-2
CDR3aa: CASSLGTGVGYTF
CDR3nt: TGTGCCAGCAGCTTAGGGACAGGGGTCGGCTACACCTTC

v_gene: TRBV7-9
d_gene: TRBD2
abundance: NA
j_gene: TRBJ2-5
CDR3aa: CASSLVMGGGETQYF
CDR3nt: TGTGCCAGCAGCTTAGTTATGGGCGGGGGTGAGACCCAGTACTTC

v_gene: TRBV5-1
d_gene: NA
abundance: NA
j_gene: TRBJ2-2
CDR3aa: CASSLVWPPGELFF
CDR3nt: TGCGCCAGCAGCTTGGTCTGGCCCCCCGGGGAGCTGTTTTTT